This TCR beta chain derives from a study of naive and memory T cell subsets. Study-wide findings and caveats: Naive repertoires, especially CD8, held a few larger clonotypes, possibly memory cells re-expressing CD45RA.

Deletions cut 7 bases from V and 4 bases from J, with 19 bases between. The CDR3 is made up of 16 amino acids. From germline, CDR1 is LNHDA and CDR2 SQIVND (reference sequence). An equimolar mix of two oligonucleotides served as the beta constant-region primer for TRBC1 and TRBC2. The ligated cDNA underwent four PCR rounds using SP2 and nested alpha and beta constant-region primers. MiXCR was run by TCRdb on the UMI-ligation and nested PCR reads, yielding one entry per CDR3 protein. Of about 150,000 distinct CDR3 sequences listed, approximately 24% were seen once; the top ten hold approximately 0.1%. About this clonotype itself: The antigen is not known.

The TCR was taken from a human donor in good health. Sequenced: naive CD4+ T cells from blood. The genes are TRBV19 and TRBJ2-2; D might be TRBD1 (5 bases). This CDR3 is CASTSNRQFGTGELFF. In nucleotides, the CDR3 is TGTGCCAGTACCTCAAACAGGCAATTTGGCACCGGGGAGCTGTTTTTT. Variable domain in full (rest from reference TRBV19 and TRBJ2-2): DGGITQSPKYLFRKEGQNVTLSCEQNLNHDAMYWYRQDPGQGLRLIYYSQIVNDFQKGDIAEGYSVSREKKESFPLTVTSAQKNPTAFYLCASTSNRQFGTGELFFGEGSRLTVL.